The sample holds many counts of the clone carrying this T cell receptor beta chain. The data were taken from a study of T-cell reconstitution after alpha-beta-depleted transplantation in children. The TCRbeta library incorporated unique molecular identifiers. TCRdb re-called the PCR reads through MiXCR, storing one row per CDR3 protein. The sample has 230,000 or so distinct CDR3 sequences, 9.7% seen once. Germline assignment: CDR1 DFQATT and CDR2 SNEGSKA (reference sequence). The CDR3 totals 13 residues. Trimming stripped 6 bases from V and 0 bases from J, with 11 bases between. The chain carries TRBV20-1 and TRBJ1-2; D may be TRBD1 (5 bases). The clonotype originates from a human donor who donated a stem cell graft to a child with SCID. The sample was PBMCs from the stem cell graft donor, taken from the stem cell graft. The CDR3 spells CSARQTANYGYTF. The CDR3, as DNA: TGCAGTGCAAGACAGACAGCTAACTATGGCTACACCTTC.